These 19 T cell receptor beta chains share one sample of origin, sequenced in a study of blood T cell repertoires in COVID-19. Libraries were prepared by immunoSEQ multiplex PCR; TCRdb keeps only in-frame clonotypes and omits some of them. Among some 87,000 clones, around 87% were seen once, and the ten largest hold about 18%. What was sequenced was peripheral blood. The receptors derive from a human donor in a cohort sampled during active COVID-19.

This clone is a singleton in its sample. The chain combines TRBV6-1 with TRBJ1-1; no definite D call. There are 15 residues in the CDR3. Germline V lookup: CDR1 MNHNS, CDR2 SASEGT. Trimming stripped 2 bases from V and 4 bases from J, with 14 bases between. In DNA, the CDR3 is TGTGCCAGCAGTGAATTTCGGGGTCATTTCACTGAAGCTTTCTTT. Translating gives CASSEFRGHFTEAFF.

The chain combines TRBV6-6 with TRBJ2-7, with 8 bases that match TRBD2. CDR1 is MNHNY, CDR2 SVGAGI, per germline (reference sequence). V lost 5 bases, J lost 2 bases, and 11 bases stayed unmatched. The CDR3 consists of 16 residues. DNA of the CDR3: TGTGCCAGCAGTCCCAGAGGGGCGGGGGGCACCTACGAGCAGTACTTC. Amino acid sequence: CASSPRGAGGTYEQYF.

This chain connects TRBV11-2 to TRBJ1-6, with D unclear. Per germline, CDR1 SGHAT and CDR2 FQNNGV. This CDR3 region has 14 residues. Trimming pared 2 bases from V and 5 bases from J, leaving 7 bases between. CDR3 amino acids: CASSLRSNNSPLHF. In DNA form, the CDR3 reads TGTGCCAGCAGCTTAAGATCTAATAATTCACCCCTCCACTTT.

This sequence joins TRBV14 and TRBJ2-6; the D gene is possibly TRBD2 (5 bases). The CDR3 runs to 16 residues. Germline CDR1 and CDR2: SGHDN and FVKESK. With 3 bases removed from V and 0 bases from J, the gap between germline ends came to 9 bases. CDR3 amino acids: CASSHGGYSGANVLTF. DNA for the CDR3: TGTGCCAGCAGCCACGGAGGATACTCTGGGGCCAACGTCCTGACTTTC.

This clone was counted once. The genes are TRBV7-3 and TRBJ2-5; no reliable D call. V lost 1 base and J lost 1, with 4 bases in between. The CDR3 is 13 amino acids. CDR1 and CDR2 (germline): SGHTA, FQGTGA. CDR3: CASSLSVQETQYF. The CDR3 DNA reads as TGTGCCAGCAGCTTAAGCGTCCAAGAGACCCAGTACTTC.

V and J are TRBV12-5 and TRBJ2-3; 7 bases fit TRBD2. Germline CDR1 is LGHNT and CDR2 is FRNRAP. CDR3 length: 15 residues. The junction had 8 bases not matched to a gene; V was cut back by 6 bases and J by 2 bases. CDR3 sequence (DNA): TGTGCTAGTGGAACCTGGGGGGGAAACACAGATACGCAGTATTTT. This translates into CASGTWGGNTDTQYF.

The chain's CDR3 is CASSRTSGGASNTQYF. In DNA form, the CDR3 reads TGTGCCAGTAGTAGGACTAGCGGGGGGGCGTCAAATACGCAGTATTTT. The gene calls are TRBV19 and TRBJ2-3, with 15 bases fitting TRBD2. Germline assignment: CDR1 LNHDA and CDR2 SQIVND (reference sequence). Trimming took 4 bases from V and 7 from J; bases not matched to a gene: 6. The CDR3 spans 16 residues.

The V call is TRBV6-2 or TRBV6-3, the J call TRBJ2-3, with 10 bases matching TRBD2. The CDR3 runs to 19 residues. Germline CDR1 reads MNHEY; CDR2 reads SVGEGT. Trimming at V came to 3 bases and at J to 2 bases, leaving 14 bases not matched to a gene. CDR3 region: CASSYRIAGGPPNTDTQYF. The CDR3 bases are TGTGCCAGCAGTTATAGGATAGCGGGGGGCCCCCCGAACACAGATACGCAGTATTTT.

J is TRBJ1-1 and V is TRBV20-1, with unresolved D. V was clipped by 3 bases and J by 1 base, with 6 bases between them. CDR3 length: 12 residues. Germline V CDR1 and CDR2: DFQATT, SNEGSKA (reference sequence). The CDR3 DNA follows: TGCAGTGCTAGTTCTCCGAACACTGAAGCTTTCTTT. This encodes CSASSPNTEAFF.

The J gene is TRBJ2-1, the V gene TRBV5-1; 10 positions agree with TRBD1. The J segment lost 1 base and the V segment lost 4 bases, leaving 8 bases of the junction unmatched. Germline V gene lookup returns CDR1 SGHRS and CDR2 YFSETQ. The CDR3 consists of 17 residues. The CDR3 spells CASSKTGTGASYNEQFF. CDR3 bases: TGCGCCAGCAGCAAAACCGGGACAGGGGCTTCCTACAATGAGCAGTTCTTC.

V gene TRBV25-1 combines with J gene TRBJ2-7, with 8 bases fitting TRBD2. V shed 1 base and J 5 bases; nucleotides not matched to a gene: 4. The CDR3 runs to 14 residues. Germline values: CDR1 MGHDK, CDR2 SYGVNS. CDR3 coding DNA: TGTGCCAGCAGTGAATCCCGGGGGGGAAACGAGCAGTACTTC. It specifies CASSESRGGNEQYF.

This chain links TRBV5-5 with TRBJ2-3; a weak D match, TRBD1 (5 bases). Germline CDR1 is SGHKS and CDR2 is YYEKEE (reference sequence). Trimming left V 0 bases short and J 3 bases short, with 8 bases between. The length of the CDR3 is 14 residues. The CDR3 region has the DNA TGTGCCAGCAGCTTGGTTGCAGGGACAGATACGCAGTATTTT. This encodes CASSLVAGTDTQYF.

V usage is TRBV5-1 and J usage is TRBJ2-1, with TRBD2 matching 7 bases. This CDR3 is 15 amino acids long. With V trimmed by 3 bases and J by 3 bases, 6 bases remained unmatched. Germline CDR1 is SGHRS and CDR2 is YFSETQ. The CDR3 loop is CASSSAPGGYNEQFF. CDR3 DNA sequence: TGCGCCAGCAGCTCGGCGCCGGGGGGCTACAATGAGCAGTTCTTC.

This clone was seen once. The rearrangement uses TRBV7-9 and TRBJ2-1; possible D gene TRBD1, 5 bases. The V end was cut by 7 bases, the J end by 4 bases, with 23 bases between. Germline CDR1 SEHNR, CDR2 FQNEAQ (reference sequence). This CDR3 contains 17 residues. CDR3 amino acids: CASTTREGAGQYNEQFF. The CDR3 bases are TGTGCCAGCACCACAAGGGAAGGGGCAGGGCAATACAATGAGCAGTTCTTC.

The genes are TRBV5-1 and TRBJ1-6; the match to TRBD1 covers 8 bases. Looked up from germline, CDR1 is SGHRS and CDR2 is YFSETQ. CDR3 length: 14 residues. V lost 4 bases, J lost 10 bases, and 7 bases stayed unmatched. CDR3 amino acids: CASSPGQGWSPLHF. DNA for the CDR3: TGCGCCAGCAGCCCTGGACAGGGTTGGTCACCCCTCCACTTT.

This clone was picked up one time. The chain links TRBV3-1 (or the pseudogene TRBV3-2) to TRBJ1-2; the match to TRBD1 covers 7 bases. V lost 1 base, J lost 7 bases, and 9 bases stayed unmatched. The CDR3 spans 15 residues. Looked up from germline, CDR1 is LGHDT and CDR2 is YNNKEL (reference sequence). CDR3 coding DNA: TGTGCCAGCAGCCAAGGACAGGGTGGAACGCGTGGCTACACCTTC. Its protein product is CASSQGQGGTRGYTF.

This clone was detected only a few times. Additional DNA sequences in this sample encode the identical CDR3. The chain couples TRBV30 to TRBJ1-5; TRBD1 might be the D (6 bases). V lost 0 bases and J 4 bases, leaving 7 bases between the germline ends. This CDR3 comprises 13 residues. Looked up from germline, CDR1 is GTSNPN and CDR2 is SVGIG (reference sequence). DNA for the CDR3: TGTGCCTGGAGTGTACAGGGAAATCAGCCCCAGCATTTT. Residues: CAWSVQGNQPQHF.

Only one count was recorded for this clone. The chain carries TRBV18 and TRBJ2-3, with a tentative D call TRBD2 (6 bases). The CDR3 covers 15 residues. Germline CDR1 and CDR2: KGHSH and LQKENI. The ends were cut back, 3 bases at V and 1 base at J, with 11 bases in the middle. The CDR3 coding sequence is TGTGCCAGCTCACCCCGCGGGGACCGCACAGATACGCAGTATTTT. Its translation: CASSPRGDRTDTQYF.

V is TRBV10-3 and J is TRBJ1-6, with a weak D call TRBD1 (6 bases). Trimming took off 8 bases at V and 9 bases at J, with 14 bases between the two ends. The CDR3 spans 13 residues. Germline CDR1 is ENHRY and CDR2 is SYGVKD. CDR3 DNA: TGTGCCATCCTCGAGGGGGTGGGTTCACCCCTCCACTTT. It yields the protein CAILEGVGSPLHF.